These 10 T cell receptor beta chains originate from one sample sequenced in a study of T-cell memory formation after mild COVID-19. TCRdb analysed the 5' RACE reads with MiXCR anew, one entry per CDR3 protein. The sample consists of a few hundred thousand distinct CDR3 sequences, roughly an eighth of them appearing once. The sequencing sample was made of PBMCs or a T cell subset sorted from them (not recorded which). These receptors all come from a man between 18 and 35 years old who had mild COVID-19 (a few samples of this study predate the infection). Cell type and time point are not known.

This clonotype was observed a few times. The chain uses TRBV7-2 and TRBJ1-4, with 11 bases fitting TRBD1. After removal of 3 bases from V and 7 bases from J, the junction contained 4 bases not matched to a gene. This CDR3 has 15 residues. From germline, CDR1 is SGHTA and CDR2 FQGNSA. The CDR3 DNA reads TGTGCCAGCAGCTTTATGGGGACAGGGGGTGAAAAACTGTTTTTT. This sequence encodes CASSFMGTGGEKLFF.

J is TRBJ2-2 and V is TRBV29-1; 7 bases agree with TRBD1. The trim removed 7 bases at V and 6 bases at J, leaving 8 bases unmatched. CDR1 and CDR2 (germline): SQVTM, ANQGSEA. This CDR3 has 13 residues. Here the CDR3 DNA reads TGCAGCGCCTCCCGTCAGGGGGCCGGGGAGCTGTTTTTT. Protein sequence: CSASRQGAGELFF.

The CDR3 reads CASSLSAGGANTGELFF. The CDR3, as DNA: TGTGCCAGCAGCTTAAGCGCGGGGGGGGCGAACACCGGGGAGCTGTTTTTT. This chain uses TRBV7-3 with TRBJ2-2; 9 bases are shared with TRBD2. This CDR3 region has 17 residues. Germline CDR1 and CDR2: SGHTA and FQGTGA. The J segment lost 0 bases and the V segment lost 1 base, leaving 3 bases of the junction unmatched.

This clonotype was seen many times. V gene TRBV20-1 combines with J gene TRBJ2-7, with 10 bases fitting TRBD1. CDR1 and CDR2 (germline): DFQATT, SNEGSKA (reference sequence). This CDR3 is 13 amino acids long. After removal of 6 bases from V and 3 bases from J, the junction contained 5 bases not matched to a gene. The CDR3 DNA reads TGCAGTGCCCCGACAGGGGGCCTCTACGAGCAGTACTTC. Translated, it gives CSAPTGGLYEQYF.

The rearrangement joins TRBV2 to TRBJ1-4; D might be TRBD1 (6 bases). V lost 5 bases and J 8 bases, leaving 9 bases between the germline ends. The germline V gene has CDR1 SNHLY and CDR2 FYNNEI. This CDR3 contains 12 residues. CDR3 region: CASSTGREKLFF. For the CDR3, the DNA is TGTGCCAGCAGTACAGGGAGAGAAAAACTGTTTTTT.

This clonotype came up many times. The J gene is TRBJ1-1, the V gene TRBV5-1, with 12 bases fitting TRBD1. V dropped 4 bases and J dropped 3; count of bases not matched to a gene: 10. Per germline, CDR1 SGHRS and CDR2 YFSETQ. The CDR3 sequence is 17 residues long. The CDR3 loop is CASSPVGTGGAYTEAFF. CDR3 coding DNA: TGCGCCAGCAGCCCGGTGGGGACAGGGGGCGCGTACACTGAAGCTTTCTTT.

The J gene is TRBJ1-6, the V gene TRBV5-1; D ambiguous. CDR1 is SGHRS, CDR2 YFSETQ, per germline. The length of the CDR3 is 16 residues. V was pared by 0 bases and J by 3 bases, with 10 bases between. CDR3 residues: CASSLDTGLYNSPLHF. The CDR3 DNA reads TGCGCCAGCAGCTTGGATACGGGCCTCTATAATTCACCCCTCCACTTT.

This clonotype turned up a few times. CDR3 DNA: TGTGCCAGCAGCTTAGTCCGGCCTGAAGCTTTCTTT. Protein sequence: CASSLVRPEAFF. The chain uses TRBV7-2 and TRBJ1-1, with D unclear. From germline, CDR1 is SGHTA and CDR2 FQGNSA. Trimming removed 1 base from V and 6 bases from J, with 6 bases in between. The CDR3 is 12 residues long.

The rearrangement joins TRBV5-1 to TRBJ2-2, with 9 nucleotides matching TRBD2. V lost 4 bases and J lost 3; bases outside the gene matches: 1. Germline CDR1 SGHRS, CDR2 YFSETQ. The CDR3 loop spans 14 amino acids. In DNA form, the CDR3 reads TGCGCCAGCAGCCCTAGCGGGGACACCGGGGAGCTGTTTTTT. Translated: CASSPSGDTGELFF.

CDR3 amino acids: CASSETRQIYEQYV. The CDR3 nucleotides read TGTGCCAGCAGTGAAACGCGGCAGATCTACGAGCAGTACGTC. The chain links TRBV2 to TRBJ2-7; D is unresolved. Trimming removed 2 bases at V and 3 bases at J, with 11 bases between. The length of the CDR3 is 14 residues. Germline V CDR1 and CDR2: SNHLY, FYNNEI.